The 25 T cell receptor beta chains below come from one sample, sequenced in a study of PD-1 blockade in classical Hodgkin lymphoma. Time point here: cycle 4 day 1 (C4D1), after less than 7 weeks of nivolumab. Patients all relapsed after autologous stem cell transplantation, and there was variation in brentuximab vedotin exposure. Sequencing used immunoSEQ multiplex PCR; TCRdb keeps in-frame clones, though not all of them. Of about 23,000 clones in the sample, over 75% were seen once. This specimen was peripheral blood mononuclear cells (PBMCs), taken before the fourth cycle of nivolumab. These receptors all stem from a human donor with classical Hodgkin lymphoma.

V and J are TRBV15 and TRBJ1-6; D unresolved. This CDR3 is built from 13 residues. Germline values: CDR1 LNHNV, CDR2 YYDKDF (reference sequence). V was trimmed by 7 bases and J by 3 bases, leaving 7 bases between them. CDR3 in amino acids: CATNDFYNSPLHF. DNA of the CDR3: TGTGCCACCAATGACTTCTATAATTCACCCCTCCACTTT.

This chain uses TRBV7-8 with TRBJ2-5; 10 bases fit TRBD2. CDR1 and CDR2 (germline): SGHVS, FQNEAQ. The CDR3 is made up of 18 amino acids. V dropped 1 base and J dropped 2; count of bases not matched to a gene: 10. This CDR3 reads CASSLVALAGPKQETQYF. The CDR3 DNA sequence: TGTGCCAGCAGCTTAGTTGCACTAGCGGGGCCCAAACAAGAGACCCAGTACTTC.

The chain recombines TRBV4-2 with TRBJ2-5; D possibly corresponds to TRBD1 (6 bases). The CDR3 contains 17 residues. CDR1 and CDR2 (germline): LGHNA, YNFKEQ. V was clipped by 4 bases and J by 1 base, with 19 bases between them. Written as DNA, the CDR3 is TGTGCCAGCAGCCCAGTACCGGGACAAAGGAGCCAAGAGACCCAGTACTTC. Protein: CASSPVPGQRSQETQYF.

The DNA of the CDR3 is TGTGCCAGTAGCATCGGGTCTTACTCCTACGAGCAGTACTTC. It yields the protein CASSIGSYSYEQYF. The genes are TRBV19 and TRBJ2-7, with D unresolved. CDR3 length: 14 residues. Trimming took 6 bases from V and 0 from J, leaving 12 bases between them. Germline V CDR1 and CDR2: LNHDA, SQIVND (reference sequence).

This sequence joins TRBV7-9 and TRBJ2-4; 11 bases agree with TRBD2. After removal of 4 bases from V and 2 bases from J, the junction contained 4 bases not matched to a gene. CDR3 size: 16 residues. Per germline, CDR1 SEHNR and CDR2 FQNEAQ (reference sequence). CDR3 in amino acids: CASSWTSGWTKNIQYF. The CDR3 coding sequence is TGTGCCAGCAGCTGGACTAGCGGGTGGACCAAAAACATTCAGTACTTC.

V is TRBV14 and J is TRBJ1-6; 9 positions agree with TRBD1. The CDR3 sequence is 14 residues long. Germline V gene data show CDR1 as SGHDN and CDR2 as FVKESK. Germline trimming cut 4 bases from V and 10 bases from J; bases unmatched to any gene: 5. The CDR3 here is CASSPRQGGSPLHF. The CDR3 DNA reads as TGTGCCAGCAGCCCGAGACAGGGGGGATCACCCCTCCACTTT.

This chain joins TRBV10-2 and TRBJ2-1, with 14 bases matching TRBD2. Germline values: CDR1 WSHSY, CDR2 SAAADI. The V gene end was trimmed by 7 bases and the J gene end by 5 bases; junction bases not matched to a gene: 1. The CDR3 runs to 14 residues. Here the CDR3 DNA reads TGCGCCAGCATGGGACTAGCGGGAGACAATGAGCAGTTCTTC. Residues: CASMGLAGDNEQFF.

The chain combines TRBV6-5 with TRBJ1-1; unclear D gene. CDR3 length equals 14 residues. Germline-derived CDR1 and CDR2 are MNHEY and SVGAGI. Trimming removed 2 bases from V and 3 bases from J, with 10 bases in between. This CDR3 is CASSYRERYTEAFF. The CDR3 nucleotides are TGTGCCAGCAGTTACAGGGAGCGTTACACTGAAGCTTTCTTT.

With respect to this clone: The sample carries other DNA sequences with the same CDR3. The chain joins TRBV11-2 to TRBJ1-2; D is ambiguous. This CDR3 comprises 13 residues. CDR1 is SGHAT, CDR2 FQNNGV, per germline. Trimming shortened V by 6 bases and J by 3 bases, and 11 bases separated the two germline ends. CDR3 sequence (DNA): TGTGCCAGCAGGCCCGGACGGGACTATGGCTACACCTTC. Translated: CASRPGRDYGYTF.

The V and J genes are TRBV11-2 and TRBJ1-4; the D gene is possibly TRBD1 (5 bases). Per germline, CDR1 SGHAT and CDR2 FQNNGV. This CDR3 spans 15 amino acids. V was shortened by 0 bases and J by 7 bases, with 12 bases between the two germline ends. The CDR3 DNA sequence: TGTGCCAGCAGCTTAGAAGGGGCTTGGGGTGAAAAACTGTTTTTT. It specifies CASSLEGAWGEKLFF.

This chain connects TRBV6-5 to TRBJ2-5; 7 bases match TRBD2. This CDR3 is built from 15 residues. Germline CDR1 is MNHEY and CDR2 is SVGAGI. V was clipped by 2 bases and J by 5 bases; unmatched bases: 8. CDR3 residues: CASSYEGGEGETQYF. CDR3 bases: TGTGCCAGCAGTTACGAGGGTGGGGAGGGGGAGACCCAGTACTTC.

This chain joins TRBV20-1 and TRBJ1-2; D is unresolved. V was cut by 3 bases and J by 3 bases, with 5 bases left in between. The CDR3 contains 11 residues. The germline CDR1 and CDR2 sequences are DFQATT and SNEGSKA (reference sequence). The CDR3 is CSASLDYGYTF. In DNA, the CDR3 is TGCAGTGCTAGTCTGGACTATGGCTACACCTTC.

As DNA, the CDR3 is TGTGCCATCAGTGAGACTTCGTCTAGCGGGCCGAACACAGATACGCAGTATTTT. This gives the protein CAISETSSSGPNTDTQYF. The genes are TRBV10-3 and TRBJ2-3, with 8 bases fitting TRBD2. V was clipped by 2 bases and J by 2 bases; unmatched bases: 12. Germline loops: CDR1 ENHRY, CDR2 SYGVKD. CDR3 size: 18 residues.

This chain joins TRBV6-1 and TRBJ2-7, with TRBD1 matching 7 bases. With 7 bases clipped from V and 0 bases from J, the junction kept 3 bases outside the gene matches. The CDR3 totals 13 residues. Per the germline V gene, CDR1 is MNHNS and CDR2 is SASEGT. The CDR3 nucleotides read TGTGCCAGCAATCGGGACAGCTCCTACGAGCAGTACTTC. This encodes CASNRDSSYEQYF.

V and J are TRBV5-1 and TRBJ2-7; the match to TRBD1 covers 7 bases. V was clipped by 0 bases and J by 2 bases; unmatched bases: 5. Germline-derived CDR1 and CDR2 are SGHRS and YFSETQ. The CDR3 totals 15 residues. The CDR3 loop is CASSLGGTDAYEQYF. The DNA of the CDR3 is TGCGCCAGCAGCTTGGGGGGGACAGATGCCTACGAGCAGTACTTC. Looking up the rest from reference TRBV5-1 and TRBJ2-7 gives the full variable domain: KAGVTQTPRYLIKTRGQQVTLSCSPISGHRSVSWYQQTPGQGLQFLFEYFSETQRNKGNFPGRFSGRQFSNSRSEMNVSTLELGDSALYLCASSLGGTDAYEQYFGPGTRLTVT.

The chain carries TRBV28 and TRBJ2-5, with a weak D call TRBD2 (6 bases). The length of the CDR3 is 13 residues. V was shortened by 6 bases and J by 5 bases, with 13 bases between the two germline ends. Germline V gene sequence: CDR1 MDHEN, CDR2 SYDVKM. CDR3 in amino acids: CASSPGDEETQYF. Written as DNA, the CDR3 is TGTGCCAGCAGCCCGGGAGACGAGGAGACCCAGTACTTC.

This clone has a handful of counts. This chain uses TRBV2 with TRBJ2-1, with 9 bases fitting TRBD2. The length of the CDR3 is 15 residues. The V gene's germline CDR1 is SNHLY and CDR2 FYNNEI. V shed 3 bases, J shed 8 bases, and the junction held 8 bases outside the gene matches. The CDR3 is CASSEIGGGADEQFF. The CDR3 region has the DNA TGTGCCAGCAGTGAGATCGGCGGGGGGGCCGATGAGCAGTTCTTC.

The chain employs TRBV18 and TRBJ1-4; D possibly corresponds to TRBD1 (6 bases). V shed 2 bases and J shed 8 bases, with 15 bases lying between them. The V gene's germline CDR1 is KGHSH and CDR2 LQKENI. This CDR3 region has 15 residues. The CDR3 nucleotides read TGTGCCAGCTCACCAAATGTCGCTACAGGGGAAAAACTGTTTTTT. Translating it yields CASSPNVATGEKLFF.

The chain recombines TRBV18 with TRBJ2-2; no firm D call. CDR3 length equals 15 residues. The ends were cut back, 2 bases at V and 0 bases at J, with 7 bases in the middle. Germline V lookup: CDR1 KGHSH, CDR2 LQKENI. In DNA, the CDR3 is TGTGCCAGCTCACCAAGGGTTCCGAACACCGGGGAGCTGTTTTTT. Translation: CASSPRVPNTGELFF.

The chain employs TRBV30 and TRBJ1-4; a weak D match, TRBD1 (6 bases). Trimming stripped 4 bases from V and 4 bases from J, with 13 bases between. The CDR3 spans 14 residues. The germline V gene has CDR1 GTSNPN and CDR2 SVGIG (reference sequence). The CDR3 protein is CAWTRGGLNEKLFF. The CDR3 DNA reads as TGTGCCTGGACCCGGGGGGGGCTTAATGAAAAACTGTTTTTT.

The chain is built from TRBV21-1 and TRBJ1-2. TRBV21-1 is tagged as a pseudogene. The CDR3 is 14 residues long. The CDR3 loop reads CASSTDGVIYGYTF. The CDR3 DNA is TGTGCCAGCAGCACGGACGGCGTCATCTATGGCTACACCTTC.

This clone has just one count. The chain is built from TRBV2 and TRBJ1-1; TRBD1 might be the D (6 bases). The germline V gene has CDR1 SNHLY and CDR2 FYNNEI. The germline V and J ends were trimmed by 7 bases and 1 base, with 16 bases remaining between them. The CDR3 is 15 amino acids. CDR3 sequence (DNA): TGTGCCAGCACCATGGACAGAGTAAAGAACACTGAAGCTTTCTTT. As protein: CASTMDRVKNTEAFF. Using reference TRBV2 and TRBJ1-1 for the parts outside the CDR3, the full variable domain is EPEVTQTPSHQVTQMGQEVILRCVPISNHLYFYWYRQILGQKVEFLVSFYNNEISEKSEIFDDQFSVERPDGSNFTLKIRSTKLEDSAMYFCASTMDRVKNTEAFFGQGTRLTVV.

The table lists this clone with a count of one. The CDR3 DNA is TGTGCCAGCTCAACGACAGGGGTCTATAATTCACCCCTCCACTTT. Its protein product is CASSTTGVYNSPLHF. V is TRBV18 and J is TRBJ1-6; the match to TRBD1 covers 8 bases. Trimming removed 5 bases from V and 3 bases from J; junction bases left unmatched: 3. Germline V gene data show CDR1 as KGHSH and CDR2 as LQKENI. The CDR3 contains 15 residues.

The chain joins TRBV5-1 to TRBJ2-3; no reliable D call. V was pared by 4 bases and J by 2 bases, with 11 bases between. Germline lookup yields CDR1 SGHRS and CDR2 YFSETQ. The CDR3 runs 14 residues. CDR3 sequence reads: CASSRLLDTDTQYF. CDR3 DNA sequence: TGCGCCAGCAGCCGACTTCTCGACACAGATACGCAGTATTTT.

The table lists this clone with a count of one. This chain connects TRBV7-9 to TRBJ2-7, with D maybe TRBD2 (6 bases). CDR3 size: 17 residues. V was shortened by 2 bases and J by 3 bases, with 20 bases between the two germline ends. Germline V gene lookup returns CDR1 SEHNR and CDR2 FQNEAQ (reference sequence). This CDR3 is CASSLCRGGAGCYEQYF. The CDR3 nucleotides read TGTGCCAGCAGCTTATGCCGAGGAGGGGCTGGGTGCTACGAGCAGTACTTC.